This paragraph covers one TCR beta chain sequence. Its specificity is unknown. The sample is drawn from a study of T-cell reconstitution after alpha-beta-depleted transplantation in children. Regarding the study as a whole: From surviving recipient T cells and thymic progenitors came the high day-60 TCRbeta diversity observed in some patients. Hyperexpanded clones declined; after one year, newly produced T cells mostly supplied diversity.

Germline CDR1 reads MNHEY; CDR2 reads SMNVEV (reference sequence). The CDR3 extends over 14 amino acids. V lost 3 bases and J 1 base, leaving 9 bases between the germline ends. Unique molecular identifiers were incorporated during preparation of the TCRbeta library. TCRdb fed the PCR reads into MiXCR, producing one record per CDR3 protein. This sample yields about 300,000 distinct CDR3 sequences, of which around 10% are seen a single time; 7.5% belongs to the top ten. The receptor was derived from a boy younger than two with acute myeloid leukemia, due to receive a stem cell transplant. The source was PBMCs, collected before TCRalphabeta/CD19-depleted stem cell transplant. V usage is TRBV27 and J usage is TRBJ1-1; TRBD1 might be the D (5 bases). The CDR3 DNA sequence: TGTGCCAGCAGTTTCGGGGGGAAGAACACTGAAGCTTTCTTT. As protein: CASSFGGKNTEAFF.